The 18 T cell receptor beta chains below were found in one sample sequenced in a study of cytomegalovirus exposure and HLA in healthy donors. Amplification used 60 Vbeta primers and 13 Jbeta primers. Clones were read by immunoSEQ multiplex PCR, and TCRdb kept only the in-frame ones, dropping some. The sample data list around 130,000 clones. Sequenced: PBMCs. The receptors shown here come from a woman aged 60-75 years in good health and CMV-seronegative.

The chain is built from TRBV12-5 and TRBJ1-1; D perhaps matches TRBD1 (6 bases). Germline CDR1 LGHNT, CDR2 FRNRAP. Trimming removed 8 bases from V and 3 bases from J, with 16 bases in between. There are 14 residues in the CDR3. The CDR3 loop is CASRTGGAYTEAFF. For the CDR3, the DNA is TGTGCTAGTCGTACCGGGGGGGCATACACTGAAGCTTTCTTT.

The V and J genes are TRBV28 and TRBJ2-7; the match to TRBD2 covers 12 bases. Trimming took 9 bases from V and 4 from J; bases not matched to a gene: 7. The V gene's germline CDR1 is MDHEN and CDR2 SYDVKM. The CDR3 totals 14 residues. The CDR3 protein is CASSKGTSGYEQYF. The DNA of the CDR3 is TGTGCCAGTTCAAAGGGGACTAGCGGGTACGAGCAGTACTTC.

V gene TRBV28 combines with J gene TRBJ1-5; D is unresolved. The germline V gene encodes CDR1 MDHEN and CDR2 SYDVKM. The CDR3 covers 16 residues. V lost 1 base, J lost 3 bases, and 13 bases lay in between. The CDR3 reads CASSLLAGLNNQPQHF. CDR3 DNA: TGTGCCAGCAGTTTATTGGCAGGCTTAAACAATCAGCCCCAGCATTTT.

The chain uses TRBV11-3 and TRBJ2-3; D uncertain. Germline loops: CDR1 SGHNT, CDR2 YENEEA. Trimming pared 5 bases from V and 1 base from J, leaving 16 bases between. The CDR3 has 16 residues. As DNA, the CDR3 is TGTGCCAGCAGCCCGAATTCCCAATCGGGCACAGATACGCAGTATTTT. This sequence encodes CASSPNSQSGTDTQYF.

V and J are TRBV11-3 and TRBJ2-1; D is possibly TRBD1 (5 bases). Germline lookup yields CDR1 SGHNT and CDR2 YENEEA. The CDR3 is 15 residues long. Between the trimmed V and J ends, which lost 1 base and 5 bases, there was a span of 12 bases. The CDR3 reads CASSLGVQGNNEQFF. Here the CDR3 DNA reads TGTGCCAGCAGCTTAGGGGTGCAGGGAAACAATGAGCAGTTCTTC. Together with reference TRBV11-3 and TRBJ2-1, the CDR3 gives the full variable domain: EAGVVQSPRYKIIEKKQPVAFWCNPISGHNTLYWYLQNLGQGPELLIRYENEEAVDDSQLPKDRFSAERLKGVDSTLKIQPAELGDSAVYLCASSLGVQGNNEQFFGPGTRLTVL.

Regarding this clone: One junction end does not reproduce the germline sequence, and a read error may be involved. The rearrangement joins TRBV6-5 to TRBJ1-4; D is possibly TRBD1 (6 bases). This CDR3 has 15 amino acids. Germline V gene data show CDR1 as MNHEY and CDR2 as SVGAGI. In nucleotides, the CDR3 is TGTGCCAGCAGTTACGTGGACAGACAGCTCGAAAGACTGTTTTTT. It codes for CASSYVDRQLERLFF.

J is TRBJ1-2 and V is TRBV7-8; no reliable D call. Germline V lookup: CDR1 SGHVS, CDR2 FQNEAQ. The CDR3 runs to 14 residues. V lost 1 base and J lost 5, with 11 bases in between. CDR3 in DNA: TGTGCCAGCAGCTTAGAGAGTCAGACTTATGGCTACACCTTC. Translation gives CASSLESQTYGYTF.

V is TRBV6-1 and J is TRBJ1-6; D may be TRBD1 (6 bases). V was trimmed by 5 bases and J by 6 bases, leaving 14 bases between them. The CDR3 runs to 15 residues. From germline, CDR1 is MNHNS and CDR2 SASEGT. The CDR3 sequence is CASSRAGDGNSPLHF. DNA of the CDR3: TGTGCCAGCAGTAGAGCAGGGGATGGTAATTCACCCCTCCACTTT.

V gene TRBV28 combines with J gene TRBJ2-7, with 11 bases fitting TRBD2. The CDR3 has 17 amino acids. Germline V lookup: CDR1 MDHEN, CDR2 SYDVKM. J was trimmed by 1 base and V by 3 bases; bases with no gene match: 8. CDR3 in DNA: TGTGCCAGCAGTTTCGGACTAGCGGGTGCTATTTCCTACGAGCAGTACTTC. It encodes CASSFGLAGAISYEQYF. Together with reference TRBV28 and TRBJ2-7, the CDR3 gives the full variable domain: DVKVTQSSRYLVKRTGEKVFLECVQDMDHENMFWYRQDPGLGLRLIYFSYDVKMKEKGDIPEGYSVSREKKERFSLILESASTNQTSMYLCASSFGLAGAISYEQYFGPGTRLTVT.

The chain has TRBV1 and TRBJ1-1. TRBV1 is termed a pseudogene. The CDR3 runs 13 residues. In DNA, the CDR3 is TGCACCAGCAGCCATGACTTTTACACTGAAGCTTTCTTT. Translation gives CTSSHDFYTEAFF.

The chain joins TRBV7-8 to TRBJ1-5, with D possibly being TRBD1 (5 bases). From germline, CDR1 is SGHVS and CDR2 FQNEAQ. This CDR3 region has 15 residues. The V gene lost 1 base and the J gene lost 2 bases, with 9 bases spanning the gap. The CDR3: CASSLGQTGNQPQHF. CDR3 bases: TGTGCCAGCAGCTTAGGGCAGACAGGCAATCAGCCCCAGCATTTT.

CDR3 DNA sequence: TGCGCCAGCAGCTTGGTAAGGGGGCGAACTGAAGCTTTCTTT. This gives the protein CASSLVRGRTEAFF. The genes are TRBV5-1 and TRBJ1-1; 7 nucleotides line up with TRBD1. Germline V gene data show CDR1 as SGHRS and CDR2 as YFSETQ. Trimming removed 0 bases from V and 5 bases from J; junction bases left unmatched: 4. The CDR3 is made up of 14 amino acids.

V usage is TRBV5-1 and J usage is TRBJ2-1; possible D gene TRBD1, 6 bases. V was trimmed by 3 bases and J by 4 bases, leaving 14 bases between them. The CDR3 consists of 15 residues. The germline gives CDR1 SGHRS, CDR2 YFSETQ. The CDR3, as DNA: TGCGCCAGCAGCTCTCTGACGGGGACATACAATGAGCAGTTCTTC. Translating gives CASSSLTGTYNEQFF.

The rearrangement uses TRBV6-6 and TRBJ2-2; D is perhaps TRBD1 (6 bases). CDR1 MNHNY and CDR2 SVGAGI come from the germline V gene (reference sequence). Trimming shortened V by 7 bases and J by 1 base, and 16 bases separated the two germline ends. The CDR3 totals 16 residues. The CDR3 here is CASTPRDIENTGELFF. CDR3 DNA sequence: TGTGCCAGCACCCCCCGGGACATCGAGAACACCGGGGAGCTGTTTTTT.

This chain connects TRBV6-6 to TRBJ1-1; D uncertain. The CDR3 totals 14 residues. In germline, CDR1 is MNHNY, CDR2 SVGAGI (reference sequence). The ends were cut back, 3 bases at V and 0 bases at J, with 8 bases in the middle. The DNA of the CDR3 is TGTGCCAGCAGTTATGCAGAAATGAACACTGAAGCTTTCTTT. Protein: CASSYAEMNTEAFF.

The rearrangement joins TRBV19 to TRBJ2-1; TRBD1 aligns across 9 bases. Looked up from germline, CDR1 is LNHDA and CDR2 is SQIVND (reference sequence). J was trimmed by 6 bases and V by 5 bases; bases with no gene match: 8. This CDR3 has 15 residues. The chain's CDR3 is CASSPGQGFANEQFF. The CDR3, as DNA: TGTGCCAGTAGTCCCGGACAGGGGTTTGCCAATGAGCAGTTCTTC.

V gene TRBV5-1 combines with J gene TRBJ1-1, with TRBD1 identical over 7 bases. The CDR3 is 13 residues long. Trimming took 5 bases from V and 1 from J; bases not matched to a gene: 2. Germline CDR1 SGHRS, CDR2 YFSETQ. CDR3 bases: TGCGCCAGCAGTACAGGGGAGAACACTGAAGCTTTCTTT. Amino acid sequence: CASSTGENTEAFF.

The gene calls are TRBV5-1 and TRBJ2-3; 11 positions agree with TRBD2. This CDR3 contains 16 residues. J was trimmed by 4 bases and V by 3 bases; bases with no gene match: 7. Looked up from germline, CDR1 is SGHRS and CDR2 is YFSETQ. The CDR3 sequence: CASSYSTSGVSDTQYF. The CDR3 DNA reads TGCGCCAGCAGCTATTCGACTAGCGGGGTGTCAGATACGCAGTATTTT.